These 21 T cell receptor beta chains were sequenced from one sample in a study of shared clonotypes between healthy human individuals. The method was immunoSEQ multiplex PCR; TCRdb's version includes in-frame clones alone and lacks a portion of them. The sample contains about 680,000 clones, 73% of which appear only once. Material: memory CD4+ T cells sorted from blood. Subset here: CD45RA-negative fraction. The receptors shown here come from a woman in her 30s in good health.

This rearrangement joins TRBV9 to TRBJ2-3; no clear D. Between the trimmed V and J ends, which lost 2 bases and 2 bases, there was a span of 15 bases. CDR3 size: 16 residues. CDR1 is SGDLS and CDR2 is YYNGEE in the germline V gene. The CDR3 loop reads CASSVAFGGNTDTQYF. CDR3 in DNA: TGTGCCAGCAGCGTTGCCTTTGGTGGGAACACAGATACGCAGTATTTT.

This clone was detected a few times. The chain joins TRBV5-1 to TRBJ1-4, with D possibly TRBD1 on 5 matching bases. This CDR3 region has 15 residues. CDR1 is SGHRS, CDR2 YFSETQ, per germline. Trimming left V 1 base short and J 3 bases short, with 10 bases between. CDR3 sequence (DNA): TGCGCCAGCAGCTTGACGACAGTATCTAATGAAAAACTGTTTTTT. Protein product: CASSLTTVSNEKLFF.

For this clone: Different DNA sequences within this sample yield the same CDR3. The rearrangement links TRBV18 to TRBJ2-7; D not resolved. The CDR3 has 14 amino acids. Germline V CDR1 and CDR2: KGHSH, LQKENI. Trimming took 1 base from V and 2 from J, leaving 9 bases between them. The CDR3 region has the DNA TGTGCCAGCTCACCACGGCAAGGGACCTACGAGCAGTACTTC. This sequence encodes CASSPRQGTYEQYF.

Only one count was recorded for this clone. The chain has TRBV9 and TRBJ2-1; D perhaps matches TRBD1 (5 bases). The CDR3 has 15 amino acids. CDR1 is SGDLS, CDR2 YYNGEE, per germline. Trimming stripped 0 bases from V and 9 bases from J, with 16 bases between. CDR3 sequence (DNA): TGTGCCAGCAGCGTAGAGTCACAGGCGGTGGGTGAGCAGTTCTTC. This codes for CASSVESQAVGEQFF.

The CDR3 loop reads CASSAGQGLPQRDEQFF. CDR3 nucleotides: TGTGCCAGCAGCGCGGGACAGGGGCTTCCTCAGCGCGATGAGCAGTTCTTC. V usage is TRBV5-4 and J usage is TRBJ2-1; TRBD1 matches 10 bases. Trimming at V came to 4 bases and at J to 8 bases, leaving 15 bases not matched to a gene. CDR1 and CDR2 (germline): SGHNT, YYREEE (reference sequence). The CDR3 runs 17 residues. Together with reference TRBV5-4 and TRBJ2-1, the CDR3 gives the full variable domain: ETGVTQSPTHLIKTRGQQVTLRCSSQSGHNTVSWYQQALGQGPQFIFQYYREEENGRGNFPPRFSGLQFPNYSSELNVNALELDDSALYLCASSAGQGLPQRDEQFFGPGTRLTVL.

The CDR3 reads CASRQEEKLFF. In nucleotides, the CDR3 is TGCGCCAGCAGACAGGAAGAAAAACTGTTTTTT. The J gene is TRBJ1-4, the V gene TRBV5-1, with D perhaps matching TRBD1 (5 bases). This CDR3 comprises 11 residues. Germline CDR1 SGHRS, CDR2 YFSETQ. V was shortened by 5 bases and J by 8 bases, with 7 bases between the two germline ends.

This clone was seen only a few times. This chain uses TRBV27 with TRBJ2-7; TRBD1 matches 9 bases. Germline V gives CDR1 MNHEY, CDR2 SMNVEV (reference sequence). The length of the CDR3 is 17 residues. V shed 5 bases, J shed 0 bases, and the junction held 11 bases outside the gene matches. The CDR3 DNA follows: TGTGCCAGCAGTCCCCTACCCGGACAGGGGATCTCCTACGAGCAGTACTTC. Its translation is CASSPLPGQGISYEQYF.

The CDR3 bases are TGTGCCAGTAGTCAGGACGGTTCGAACACCGGGGAGCTGTTTTTT. It specifies CASSQDGSNTGELFF. This chain joins TRBV19 and TRBJ2-2; D uncertain. The V gene lost 5 bases and the J gene lost 0 bases, with 10 bases spanning the gap. Germline V gives CDR1 LNHDA, CDR2 SQIVND (reference sequence). The CDR3 totals 15 residues.

This clone came up a few times. This rearrangement joins TRBV2 to TRBJ2-1; 7 bases match TRBD2. CDR1 is SNHLY, CDR2 FYNNEI, per germline. V shed 8 bases, J shed 7 bases, and the junction held 2 bases outside the gene matches. This CDR3 spans 11 amino acids. This chain's CDR3 is CASGGENEQFF. In DNA, the CDR3 is TGTGCCAGCGGGGGGGAGAATGAGCAGTTCTTC.

This clone was detected many times. The chain is built from TRBV7-2 and TRBJ1-5; TRBD1 is a possible D gene (5 bases). Trimming took off 2 bases at V and 3 bases at J, with 8 bases between the two ends. Germline CDR1 and CDR2: SGHTA and FQGNSA. The CDR3 contains 14 residues. This chain's CDR3 is CASSLHGANQPQHF. CDR3 nucleotides: TGTGCCAGCAGCTTACATGGGGCCAATCAGCCCCAGCATTTT.

The V gene is TRBV11-2, the J gene TRBJ2-1; D is unresolved. This CDR3 is built from 16 residues. Trimming removed 7 bases at V and 2 bases at J, with 18 bases between. Per germline, CDR1 SGHAT and CDR2 FQNNGV. CDR3 bases: TGTGCCAGCAACATAATCTCGGCCCCCCCCTACAATGAGCAGTTCTTC. Protein: CASNIISAPPYNEQFF.

V and J are TRBV14 and TRBJ2-1; D is possibly TRBD2 (6 bases). Germline assignment: CDR1 SGHDN and CDR2 FVKESK. This CDR3 comprises 17 residues. The V gene lost 6 bases and the J gene lost 0 bases, with 18 bases spanning the gap. The DNA of the CDR3 is TGTGCCAGCAGTCTCTTACTAGCCCCTAGCTCCTACAATGAGCAGTTCTTC. This encodes CASSLLLAPSSYNEQFF. Using reference TRBV14 and TRBJ2-1 for the parts outside the CDR3, the full variable domain is EAGVTQFPSHSVIEKGQTVTLRCDPISGHDNLYWYRRVMGKEIKFLLHFVKESKQDESGMPNNRFLAERTGGTYSTLKVQPAELEDSGVYFCASSLLLAPSSYNEQFFGPGTRLTVL.

As DNA, the CDR3 is TGCGCCAGCAGTCAGCTACTAGCGGGGGGCTACAATGAGCAGTTCTTC. Translating it yields CASSQLLAGGYNEQFF. The V call is TRBV23-1, the J call TRBJ2-1, with TRBD2 identical over 12 bases. TRBV23-1 is labeled an ORF, and its function is uncertain. V was clipped by 3 bases and J by 3 bases; unmatched bases: 3. There are 16 residues in the CDR3.

CDR3 DNA: TGCGCCAGCACGCCCCAGAGGGGGCCCTACGAGCAGTACTTC. Its translation: CASTPQRGPYEQYF. The rearrangement links TRBV10-2 to TRBJ2-7, with 7 bases lining up with TRBD1. V lost 7 bases, J lost 2 bases, and 8 bases stayed unmatched. Germline lookup yields CDR1 WSHSY and CDR2 SAAADI. The CDR3 length is 14 residues.

This clone was seen only a few times. The CDR3 here is CSVEMSGGPDNEQFF. DNA of the CDR3: TGCAGCGTTGAAATGTCGGGAGGGCCGGACAATGAGCAGTTCTTC. The chain has TRBV29-1 and TRBJ2-1, with 8 positions matching TRBD2. The CDR3 sequence is 15 residues long. J was trimmed by 5 bases and V by 2 bases; bases with no gene match: 8. CDR1 is SQVTM, CDR2 ANQGSEA, per germline.

The genes are TRBV29-1 and TRBJ2-1; D gene uncertain. The CDR3 covers 15 residues. The germline CDR1 and CDR2 sequences are SQVTM and ANQGSEA. Trimming took 5 bases from V and 5 from J, leaving 19 bases between them. The CDR3 spells CSVFRVPKTDNEQFF. In DNA form, the CDR3 reads TGCAGCGTTTTCCGAGTCCCTAAAACCGACAATGAGCAGTTCTTC.

The rearrangement joins TRBV28 to TRBJ2-7, with 11 bases identical to TRBD2. The CDR3 contains 18 residues. CDR1 MDHEN and CDR2 SYDVKM come from the germline V gene. Unmatched junction bases numbered 13, after V lost 2 bases and J lost 4 bases. The CDR3 nucleotides read TGTGCCAGCAGTTTAGTAGGGTTCACTAGCGGGAGTCCATACGAGCAGTACTTC. Its protein is CASSLVGFTSGSPYEQYF.

The V gene is TRBV6-5, the J gene TRBJ2-1; 10 bases align to TRBD2. The CDR3 contains 14 residues. The J segment lost 4 bases and the V segment lost 7 bases, leaving 4 bases of the junction unmatched. Germline loops: CDR1 MNHEY, CDR2 SVGAGI. CDR3 loop: CASTPGLAYNEQFF. CDR3 nucleotide sequence: TGTGCCAGCACCCCGGGACTAGCGTACAATGAGCAGTTCTTC.

The V call is TRBV11-2, the J call TRBJ2-7; D gene unclear. This CDR3 region has 12 residues. The V end lost 5 bases, the J end lost 6 bases, and 11 bases lay between the germline ends. In germline, CDR1 is SGHAT, CDR2 FQNNGV. The CDR3 spells CASSQSSSEQYF. The CDR3 nucleotides are TGTGCCAGCAGCCAATCCTCCAGCGAGCAGTACTTC.

The table lists this clone with a count of one. The chain has TRBV28 and TRBJ1-2; 7 nucleotides line up with TRBD1. V dropped 8 bases and J dropped 3; count of bases not matched to a gene: 9. Germline V gene sequence: CDR1 MDHEN, CDR2 SYDVKM. There are 14 residues in the CDR3. Written as DNA, the CDR3 is TGTGCCAGCGAATCAAGAGGACAGGACTATGGCTACACCTTC. Its protein is CASESRGQDYGYTF.

This chain joins TRBV5-1 and TRBJ2-2; no clear D gene. Germline V gene data show CDR1 as SGHRS and CDR2 as YFSETQ. V was trimmed by 3 bases and J by 2 bases, leaving 11 bases between them. This CDR3 comprises 15 residues. The CDR3 DNA reads TGCGCCAGCAGCTCGAGAGGTCGAAACACCGGGGAGCTGTTTTTT. The encoded protein is CASSSRGRNTGELFF.